Listed here is a single TCR beta chain. The germline V gene has CDR1 MNHNY and CDR2 SVGAGI (reference sequence). The CDR3 contains 15 residues. J was trimmed by 5 bases and V by 5 bases; bases with no gene match: 7. This sample was taken from a study of T cell clones after liver transplantation. At the level of the study: Samples came from ITN030ST, which attempted immunosuppression withdrawal within 2 years of liver transplantation. Patients counted as tolerant after at least one year off all immunosuppression, enzymes not exceeding twice normal.

TCRdb keeps only in-frame clones here, not all; method: immunoSEQ multiplex PCR. This repertoire shows tens of thousands of clones, about four fifths found once; its top ten account for about 8.9%. The sequence was collected from a human donor who received a liver transplant. The sequenced sample was CD4+ T cells from blood, obtained before liver transplant. V and J are TRBV6-6 and TRBJ2-1; 9 nucleotides match TRBD2. This CDR3 is CASSAGLAFNNEQFF. In DNA form, the CDR3 reads TGTGCCAGCAGTGCCGGACTAGCGTTCAACAATGAGCAGTTCTTC.